This TCR beta chain was sequenced in a study of T cell responses to AZD1222 COVID-19 vaccine. General study results and limits: Among the donors, most were white British and more were female, and clonal diversity was possibly underestimated. It was only a handful of AZD1222 recipients who were seropositive at baseline.

Measured with immunoSEQ multiplex PCR; TCRdb has only the in-frame clones, and not every one. Here the sample spans some 89,000 clones, 90% being singletons. Germline V gene data show CDR1 as SGHVS and CDR2 as FQNEAQ. V was pared by 8 bases and J by 0 bases, with 11 bases between. CDR3 length equals 15 residues. Points on this clone: Its antigen is undetermined.

This chain joins TRBV7-8 and TRBJ2-6, with D unresolved. Sequenced here: peripheral blood, sampled on day 0 of AZD1222 vaccination. This sequence was found in an adult in good health. This CDR3 is CASPSRGSGANVLTF. In DNA form, the CDR3 reads TGTGCCAGCCCGTCCAGAGGCTCTGGGGCCAACGTCCTGACTTTC.